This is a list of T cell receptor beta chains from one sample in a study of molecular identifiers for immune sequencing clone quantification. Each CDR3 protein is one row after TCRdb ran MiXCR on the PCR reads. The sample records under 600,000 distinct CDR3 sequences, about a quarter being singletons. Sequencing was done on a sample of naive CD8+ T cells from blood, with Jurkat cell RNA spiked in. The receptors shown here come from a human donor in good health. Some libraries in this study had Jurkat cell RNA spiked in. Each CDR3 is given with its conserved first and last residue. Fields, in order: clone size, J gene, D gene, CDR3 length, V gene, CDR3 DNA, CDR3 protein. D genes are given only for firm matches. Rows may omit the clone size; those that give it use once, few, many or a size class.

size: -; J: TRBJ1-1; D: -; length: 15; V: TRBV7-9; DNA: TGTGCCAGCAGCTTAGGGGACATCGCGAACACTGAAGCTTTCTTT; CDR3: CASSLGDIANTEAFF
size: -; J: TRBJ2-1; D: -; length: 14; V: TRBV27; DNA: TGTGCCAGCGGCCCGTTGGGGGTCTACAATGAGCAGTTCTTC; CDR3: CASGPLGVYNEQFF
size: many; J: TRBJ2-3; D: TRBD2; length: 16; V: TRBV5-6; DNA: TGTGCCAGCAGCTTGGGGACTAGTGGCCGCACAGATACGCAGTATTTT; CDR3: CASSLGTSGRTDTQYF
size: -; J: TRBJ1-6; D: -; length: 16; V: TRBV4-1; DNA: TGCGCCAGCAGCCTCGGTGGCAGTACATATAATTCACCCCTCGACTTT; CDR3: CASSLGGSTYNSPLDF
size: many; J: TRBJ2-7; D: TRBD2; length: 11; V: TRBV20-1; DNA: TGCAGTGCCAGGCTAGCGGGTGAGCAGTACTTC; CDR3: CSARLAGEQYF
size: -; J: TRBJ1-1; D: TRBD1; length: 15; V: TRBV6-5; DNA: TGTGCCAGCAGTTACACTCAGGGGGCAAGTACTGAAGCTTTCTTT; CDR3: CASSYTQGASTEAFF
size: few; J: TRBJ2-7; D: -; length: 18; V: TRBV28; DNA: TGTGCCAGCAGCCTGGGGGCCCACCACTCGAGGAGCTCCTACGAGCAGTACTTC; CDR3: CASSLGAHHSRSSYEQYF
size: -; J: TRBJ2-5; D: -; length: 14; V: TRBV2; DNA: TGTGCCAGCAGTGATATATCGTCCCAAGAGACCCAGTACTTC; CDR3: CASSDISSQETQYF
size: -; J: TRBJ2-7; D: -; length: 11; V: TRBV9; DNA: TGTGCCAGCAGCGAGGGATACGAGCAGTGCTTC; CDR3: CASSEGYEQCF
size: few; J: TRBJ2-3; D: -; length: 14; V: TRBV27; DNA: TGTGCCAGCAGTTTTGGCCCAGCATCAGATACGCAGTATTTT; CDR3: CASSFGPASDTQYF
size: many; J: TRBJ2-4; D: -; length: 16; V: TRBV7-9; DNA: TGTGCCAGCAGCCAGGGGAGGCCGGACTACAAAAACATTCAGTACTTC; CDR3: CASSQGRPDYKNIQYF